The clone carrying this T cell receptor beta chain appeared many times. Its antigen is unidentified. The TCR beta CDR3 regions underwent amplification using RNA transcripts as the source. TCR CDR3 regions were first amplified by RT-PCR with HTBI primers. TCRdb ran MiXCR on the multiplex PCR reads and lists one entry per CDR3 protein. The table shows more than 450,000 distinct CDR3 sequences, with 20% occurring only once. The CDR3 has 13 amino acids. Trimming shortened V by 2 bases and J by 0 bases, and 6 bases separated the two germline ends. Germline V lookup: CDR1 SGHRS, CDR2 YFSETQ. The entry originates in a study of T cells in Graves' hyperthyroidism and ophthalmopathy. Regarding the study as a whole: A 13 V-J model separated ophthalmopathy from stable hyperthyroidism.

Patients having uncontrolled infection, another autoimmune disease, pregnancy or lactation were not included. The authors obtained PBMCs from more than 8 ml of fresh peripheral blood. The chain joins TRBV5-1 to TRBJ2-7; D is undetermined. The sequencing input was blood. This receptor was obtained from a man in his forties with Graves' ophthalmopathy. This CDR3 reads CASSFRVSYEQYF. In nucleotides, the CDR3 is TGCGCCAGCAGCTTCCGCGTCTCCTACGAGCAGTACTTC. Together with reference TRBV5-1 and TRBJ2-7, the CDR3 gives the full variable domain: KAGVTQTPRYLIKTRGQQVTLSCSPISGHRSVSWYQQTPGQGLQFLFEYFSETQRNKGNFPGRFSGRQFSNSRSEMNVSTLELGDSALYLCASSFRVSYEQYFGPGTRLTVT.